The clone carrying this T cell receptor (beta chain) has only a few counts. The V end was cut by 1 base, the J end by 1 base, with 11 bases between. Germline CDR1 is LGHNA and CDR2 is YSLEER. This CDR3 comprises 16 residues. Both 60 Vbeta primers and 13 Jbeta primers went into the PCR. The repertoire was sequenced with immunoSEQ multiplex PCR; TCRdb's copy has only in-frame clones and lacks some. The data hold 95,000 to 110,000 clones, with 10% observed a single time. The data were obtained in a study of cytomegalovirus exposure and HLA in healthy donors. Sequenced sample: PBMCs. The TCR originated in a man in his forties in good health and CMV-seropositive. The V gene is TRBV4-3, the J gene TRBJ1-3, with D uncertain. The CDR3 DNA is TGCGCCAGCAGCCAAGTGTCGGGGTATTCTGGAAACACCATATATTTT. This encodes CASSQVSGYSGNTIYF.